This T cell receptor (beta chain) was sequenced for a study of control samples from healthy donors and cancer patients. The CDR3 length is 16 residues. Trimming took off 0 bases at V and 7 bases at J, with 15 bases between the two ends. Germline V gene lookup returns CDR1 MNHEY and CDR2 SVGAGI. Profiling relied on immunoSEQ multiplex PCR, and the TCRdb table lists in-frame clones only, not all of them. The data show about 150,000 clones, roughly 94% seen once. J is TRBJ2-2 and V is TRBV6-5; TRBD2 is a possible D gene (6 bases). Material for sequencing was blood. The TCR originated in a man aged 35-49 years in good health. CDR3 sequence: CASSYSTGVYGGELFF. CDR3 coding DNA: TGTGCCAGCAGTTACTCGACGGGGGTGTACGGCGGGGAGCTGTTTTTT.